Below are 22 T cell receptor beta chains sequenced from a single sample in a study of blood T cell repertoires in COVID-19. Sequenced by immunoSEQ multiplex PCR; TCRdb stores in-frame clones only, minus some. Of 150,000 to 200,000 clones listed, about 82% are singletons. The specimen sequenced was PBMCs or T cells enriched from blood (not recorded which). The receptors come from a woman aged 25 to 39 who had recovered from COVID-19.

The V call is TRBV5-1, the J call TRBJ1-2; tentatively, D is TRBD1 (5 bases). The germline gives CDR1 SGHRS, CDR2 YFSETQ. V lost 7 bases, J lost 0 bases, and 10 bases lay in between. The CDR3 runs to 13 residues. CDR3 region: CASAAGANYGYTF. In nucleotides, the CDR3 is TGCGCCAGCGCGGCGGGGGCTAACTATGGCTACACCTTC.

The CDR3 reads CASSIPMVRGYTF. The CDR3 DNA reads TGTGCCAGTAGTATTCCTATGGTGCGGGGCTACACCTTC. The J gene is TRBJ1-2, the V gene TRBV19; D ambiguous. The V gene lost 3 bases and the J gene lost 8 bases, with 13 bases spanning the gap. This CDR3 region has 13 residues. Germline CDR1 and CDR2: LNHDA and SQIVND (reference sequence).

The V call is TRBV7-6, the J call TRBJ1-2; possible D gene TRBD1, 5 bases. The CDR3 has 15 residues. Germline V CDR1 and CDR2: SGHVS, FNYEAQ. V was cut by 4 bases and J by 0 bases, with 12 bases left in between. The CDR3 nucleotides are TGTGCCAGCAGCTCCGGGGGAACCACTAACTATGGCTACACCTTC. This encodes CASSSGGTTNYGYTF.

The chain combines TRBV6-5 with TRBJ2-7, with a weak D call TRBD2 (5 bases). Between the trimmed V and J ends, which lost 5 bases and 7 bases, there was a span of 18 bases. The CDR3 loop spans 14 amino acids. Germline V gives CDR1 MNHEY, CDR2 SVGAGI. The chain's CDR3 is CASSPQLESREQYF. Written as DNA, the CDR3 is TGTGCCAGCAGTCCCCAACTAGAATCGAGGGAGCAGTACTTC.

About this clone: This same CDR3 is encoded by further DNA sequences in the sample. The V gene is TRBV27, the J gene TRBJ1-2; TRBD1 agrees at 9 bases. The trim removed 2 bases at V and 6 bases at J, leaving 4 bases unmatched. CDR3 length: 14 amino acids. Germline CDR1 MNHEY, CDR2 SMNVEV (reference sequence). Here the CDR3 reads CASSLGGQGNGYTF. The DNA of the CDR3 is TGTGCCAGCAGTTTAGGGGGACAGGGCAATGGCTACACCTTC.

The gene calls are TRBV2 and TRBJ2-3; unclear D gene. Trimming removed 2 bases from V and 2 bases from J, with 8 bases in between. The CDR3 loop spans 14 amino acids. The germline CDR1 and CDR2 sequences are SNHLY and FYNNEI. CDR3 residues: CASSEPSVTDTQYF. DNA of the CDR3: TGTGCCAGCAGTGAACCCTCGGTCACAGATACGCAGTATTTT.

The J gene is TRBJ1-4, the V gene TRBV2; unclear D gene. Germline V lookup: CDR1 SNHLY, CDR2 FYNNEI. The ends were cut back, 8 bases at V and 5 bases at J, with 12 bases in the middle. This CDR3 spans 13 amino acids. CDR3 sequence (DNA): TGTGCCAGCGGGCAGCAACCAAATGAAAAACTGTTTTTT. Translated, it gives CASGQQPNEKLFF.

This clone is a singleton in its sample. The V and J genes are TRBV18 and TRBJ2-2; 9 nucleotides match TRBD1. Germline CDR1 is KGHSH and CDR2 is LQKENI. The length of the CDR3 is 15 residues. Losses at the gene ends were 3 bases for V and 6 bases for J; bases not matched to a gene: 5. CDR3 sequence (DNA): TGTGCCAGCTCACCGGACAGGGGTGCTCCCGGGGAGCTGTTTTTT. It is translated as CASSPDRGAPGELFF.

This chain connects TRBV19 to TRBJ1-2; 7 positions match TRBD1. Germline CDR1 is LNHDA and CDR2 is SQIVND (reference sequence). The junction had 7 bases not matched to a gene; V was cut back by 6 bases and J by 3 bases. The CDR3 runs 14 residues. The CDR3 sequence: CASRTGDRDYGYTF. For the CDR3, the DNA is TGTGCCAGTAGGACAGGTGACAGGGACTATGGCTACACCTTC.

In this sample, this clone turned up once. The V gene is TRBV11-2, the J gene TRBJ2-7; TRBD2 aligns across 7 bases. The CDR3 has 15 amino acids. From germline, CDR1 is SGHAT and CDR2 FQNNGV. V lost 6 bases and J lost 2; bases outside the gene matches: 10. The CDR3 is CASSSLSGKTYEQYF. CDR3 coding DNA: TGTGCCAGCAGTTCACTCAGCGGGAAGACCTACGAGCAGTACTTC.

The chain uses TRBV5-6 and TRBJ2-7; TRBD1 might be the D (6 bases). CDR1 and CDR2 from the germline V gene are SGHDT and YYEEEE. Deletions cut 4 bases from V and 3 bases from J, with 14 bases between. The CDR3 contains 14 residues. CDR3 region: CASSAQSGVYEQYF. CDR3 sequence (DNA): TGTGCCAGCAGCGCACAATCAGGGGTCTACGAGCAGTACTTC.

V usage is TRBV10-1 and J usage is TRBJ2-1, with a weak D call TRBD2 (6 bases). Trimming took 0 bases from V and 0 from J, leaving 18 bases between them. Germline V gene sequence: CDR1 WNHNN, CDR2 SYGVQD (reference sequence). The CDR3 runs to 19 residues. The CDR3 region has the DNA TGCGCCAGCAGTGAGTCTGGCCTTGGCGGGACCCTCTCCTACAATGAGCAGTTCTTC. As protein: CASSESGLGGTLSYNEQFF.

The sample holds one count of this clone. The rearrangement uses TRBV6-1 and TRBJ2-7; D is possibly TRBD1 (6 bases). This CDR3 is built from 16 residues. V was trimmed by 4 bases and J by 5 bases, leaving 21 bases between them. The germline V gene encodes CDR1 MNHNS and CDR2 SASEGT. The CDR3 sequence is CASSATTGPPGNEQYF. The CDR3 DNA follows: TGTGCCAGCAGTGCCACCACAGGGCCCCCGGGGAACGAGCAGTACTTC.

This clone was observed a single time. V is TRBV7-2 and J is TRBJ2-3, with D perhaps matching TRBD1 (6 bases). CDR1 SGHTA and CDR2 FQGNSA come from the germline V gene. The CDR3 totals 14 residues. V was clipped by 2 bases and J by 4 bases, with 10 bases between them. The CDR3 DNA sequence: TGTGCCAGCAGCTTAATCAGGGGCGCAGATACGCAGTATTTT. It translates to CASSLIRGADTQYF.

This clone has just one count. The V and J genes are TRBV7-9 and TRBJ1-5; 10 bases map to TRBD1. Trimming cost V 1 base and J 7 bases; bases outside gene matches: 13. The CDR3 extends over 18 amino acids. Germline loops: CDR1 SEHNR, CDR2 FQNEAQ (reference sequence). CDR3 sequence (DNA): TGTGCCAGCAGCTTAGAGGGACAGGGGCCCCGAGGCGGGCAGCCCCAGCATTTT. It codes for CASSLEGQGPRGGQPQHF.

The chain has TRBV29-1 and TRBJ2-5; D might be TRBD2 (5 bases). The CDR3 has 12 amino acids. Trimming removed 3 bases from V and 4 bases from J, with 9 bases in between. CDR1 is SQVTM and CDR2 is ANQGSEA in the germline V gene. CDR3 in DNA: TGCAGCGTTGAGCGGGCATCAGAGACCCAGTACTTC. Its protein is CSVERASETQYF.

In this sample, this clone turned up once. The V and J genes are TRBV30 and TRBJ2-2; D gene ambiguous. V dropped 3 bases and J dropped 8 bases, with 10 bases sitting between them. The CDR3 is 12 amino acids. The germline V gene encodes CDR1 GTSNPN and CDR2 SVGIG (reference sequence). The DNA for the CDR3 is TGTGCCTGGAGCCCGGAGTTGGGGGAGCTGTTTTTT. It specifies CAWSPELGELFF.

The chain has TRBV27 and TRBJ2-2; 7 nucleotides agree with TRBD1. The CDR3 sequence is 13 residues long. Per the germline V gene, CDR1 is MNHEY and CDR2 is SMNVEV (reference sequence). The junction had 0 bases not matched to a gene; V was cut back by 2 bases and J by 6 bases. The CDR3 sequence: CASSLQGAGELFF. In DNA form, the CDR3 reads TGTGCCAGCAGTTTACAGGGGGCCGGGGAGCTGTTTTTT.

The chain couples TRBV3-1 (or the pseudogene TRBV3-2) to TRBJ2-7, with 9 bases fitting TRBD1. The germline gives CDR1 LGHDT, CDR2 YNNKEL (reference sequence). J gave up 0 bases and V 0 bases, and 3 bases lay outside the gene matches. This CDR3 has 16 amino acids. The CDR3 region has the DNA TGTGCCAGCAGCCAAGAGGGGGGACAGGGCTCCTACGAGCAGTACTTC. Translating gives CASSQEGGQGSYEQYF.

This clone was counted a few times. The chain has TRBV2 and TRBJ2-7; D might be TRBD1 (5 bases). Germline V CDR1 and CDR2: SNHLY, FYNNEI. The CDR3 spans 11 residues. The ends were cut back, 4 bases at V and 6 bases at J, with 7 bases in the middle. The CDR3 DNA reads TGTGCCAGCAGTGGGGGCTTCGAGCAGTACTTC. Its protein is CASSGGFEQYF.

The V and J genes are TRBV27 and TRBJ2-7; TRBD2 is a possible D gene (6 bases). The germline V gene encodes CDR1 MNHEY and CDR2 SMNVEV (reference sequence). This CDR3 has 15 amino acids. The V gene lost 3 bases and the J gene lost 3 bases, with 15 bases spanning the gap. The CDR3 sequence is CASSFESGPDYEQYF. The DNA of the CDR3 is TGTGCCAGCAGTTTTGAGAGCGGGCCCGACTACGAGCAGTACTTC.

In its sample, this clone was seen once. This chain uses TRBV27 with TRBJ2-7; possibly TRBD1 for D (6 bases). V lost 4 bases to trimming and J lost 3 bases, with 10 bases between them. CDR3 length equals 13 residues. Per the germline V gene, CDR1 is MNHEY and CDR2 is SMNVEV (reference sequence). For the CDR3, the DNA is TGTGCCAGCAGTTCAGGGGTCTACTACGAGCAGTACTTC. Protein sequence: CASSSGVYYEQYF.